The rows below give T cell receptor beta chains drawn from one sample of a study of blood T cell repertoires in COVID-19. The data were produced by immunoSEQ multiplex PCR, yet TCRdb's version contains in-frame clones alone and is incomplete. The table lists 55,000 to 80,000 clones, roughly nine tenths of them singletons. Sequencing was performed on peripheral blood. Receptors were obtained from a man between 45 and 60 years old with active COVID-19. The CDR3 runs from the conserved cysteine through the conserved F or W. Fields, in order: D gene, J gene, V gene, clone size, CDR3 DNA, CDR3 protein. A D gene is named only where the DNA matches it firmly. Size is stated for part of the rows, as once, few or many counts, or as a class when the clone is expanded.

D gene: -
J gene: TRBJ1-5
V gene: TRBV10-3
clone size: -
CDR3 DNA: TGTGCCATCAGTGAGTTCGTCAATCAGCCCCAGCATTTT
CDR3 protein: CAISEFVNQPQHF

D gene: -
J gene: TRBJ2-7
V gene: TRBV6-4
clone size: once
CDR3 DNA: TGTGCCAGCAGTGAAAGACTCCACGAGCAGTACTTC
CDR3 protein: CASSERLHEQYF

D gene: -
J gene: TRBJ2-7
V gene: TRBV5-1
clone size: -
CDR3 DNA: TGCGCCAGCAGCTCTGGACACGGACGCGCCGACGAGCAGTACTTC
CDR3 protein: CASSSGHGRADEQYF

D gene: -
J gene: TRBJ1-2
V gene: TRBV27
clone size: -
CDR3 DNA: TGTGCCAGCAGTTTATATCCCTTTGACTATGGCTACACCTTC
CDR3 protein: CASSLYPFDYGYTF

D gene: -
J gene: TRBJ2-7
V gene: TRBV28
clone size: once
CDR3 DNA: TGTGCCAGCAGTTTGGGAGCCCATAGCTCCTACGAGCAGTACTTC
CDR3 protein: CASSLGAHSSYEQYF

D gene: TRBD2
J gene: TRBJ2-1
V gene: TRBV3-1/TRBV3-2
clone size: -
CDR3 DNA: TGTGCCAGCAGCCGTTTTCGCGGGGGGGCAGACTACAATGAGCAGTTCTTC
CDR3 protein: CASSRFRGGADYNEQFF

D gene: -
J gene: TRBJ2-5
V gene: TRBV12-2
clone size: -
CDR3 DNA: TGTGCAAGTCGCTTAGTACCAGGGGTCCTGGAGACCCAGTACTTC
CDR3 protein: CASRLVPGVLETQYF

D gene: -
J gene: TRBJ2-3
V gene: TRBV18
clone size: -
CDR3 DNA: TGTGCCAGCCGGAGTGGGGCGAGGGATACGCAGTATTTT
CDR3 protein: CASRSGARDTQYF

D gene: -
J gene: TRBJ1-2
V gene: TRBV30
clone size: -
CDR3 DNA: TGTGCCTGGAGTCCTGATCTCGACTCGGAGGGCTACACCTTC
CDR3 protein: CAWSPDLDSEGYTF

D gene: -
J gene: TRBJ1-1
V gene: TRBV4-1
clone size: -
CDR3 DNA: TGCGCCAGCAGCCAAGTACAGGAGAACACTGAAGCTTTCTTT
CDR3 protein: CASSQVQENTEAFF

D gene: -
J gene: TRBJ1-1
V gene: TRBV2
clone size: -
CDR3 DNA: TGTGCCAGCAGTGCTTGGCAGGGGCACACTGAAGCTTTCTTT
CDR3 protein: CASSAWQGHTEAFF

D gene: TRBD2
J gene: TRBJ2-3
V gene: TRBV9
clone size: -
CDR3 DNA: TGTGCCAGCAGCTACGGGGGGGTCACAGATACGCAGTATTTT
CDR3 protein: CASSYGGVTDTQYF

D gene: -
J gene: TRBJ1-4
V gene: TRBV5-6
clone size: -
CDR3 DNA: TGTGCCAGCAGCTTGGGTGCGAATGAAAAACTGTTTTTT
CDR3 protein: CASSLGANEKLFF

D gene: -
J gene: TRBJ1-5
V gene: TRBV15
clone size: -
CDR3 DNA: TGTGCCACCAGCAGAGGTTTAGCCTCTAGCAATCAGCCCCAGCATTTT
CDR3 protein: CATSRGLASSNQPQHF

D gene: -
J gene: TRBJ2-7
V gene: TRBV4-1
clone size: -
CDR3 DNA: TGCGCCAGCAGCCAGGCTGCTCAGGGCCCATACGAGCAGTACTTC
CDR3 protein: CASSQAAQGPYEQYF

D gene: -
J gene: TRBJ1-2
V gene: TRBV5-1
clone size: -
CDR3 DNA: TGCGCCAGCAGCCCAGTTCAGGGCGTTGGTGGCTACACCTTC
CDR3 protein: CASSPVQGVGGYTF

D gene: TRBD1
J gene: TRBJ2-2
V gene: TRBV5-8
clone size: -
CDR3 DNA: TGTGCCAGCTTTCAGGGGGCGCAAACCGGGGAGCTGTTTTTT
CDR3 protein: CASFQGAQTGELFF

D gene: TRBD1
J gene: TRBJ2-3
V gene: TRBV19
clone size: -
CDR3 DNA: TGTGCCAGTAGTGACAGGGACACAGATACGCAGTATTTT
CDR3 protein: CASSDRDTDTQYF

D gene: TRBD2
J gene: TRBJ2-1
V gene: TRBV9
clone size: -
CDR3 DNA: TGTGCCAGCAGCGCGACAGCGGGGGAATACAATGAGCAGTTCTTC
CDR3 protein: CASSATAGEYNEQFF

D gene: -
J gene: TRBJ1-2
V gene: TRBV5-1
clone size: -
CDR3 DNA: TGCGCCAGCAGCTTTGGGTTCAGGGCGTTTCCCTATGGCTACACCTTC
CDR3 protein: CASSFGFRAFPYGYTF

D gene: -
J gene: TRBJ1-1
V gene: TRBV6-6
clone size: -
CDR3 DNA: TGTGCCAGTGTGAGGGGGAATCGGAATGAAGCTTTCTTT
CDR3 protein: CASVRGNRNEAFF

D gene: -
J gene: TRBJ1-5
V gene: TRBV3-1/TRBV3-2
clone size: -
CDR3 DNA: TGTGCCAGCAGCCAAGGGGAGCGCAATCAGCCCCAGCATTTT
CDR3 protein: CASSQGERNQPQHF

D gene: TRBD1
J gene: TRBJ2-7
V gene: TRBV6-2/TRBV6-3
clone size: -
CDR3 DNA: TGTGCCAGCAGTTACTCGATTATAACAGGGGGCTTTCACGAGCAGTACTTC
CDR3 protein: CASSYSIITGGFHEQYF

D gene: -
J gene: TRBJ2-7
V gene: TRBV19
clone size: -
CDR3 DNA: TGTGCCAGTAGCAGCACAGGTCTCGTCTACGAGCAGTACTTC
CDR3 protein: CASSSTGLVYEQYF

D gene: TRBD1
J gene: TRBJ2-7
V gene: TRBV7-2
clone size: -
CDR3 DNA: TGTGCCAGCAGCTTAGACACAGGGGTGAACTACGAGCAGTACTTC
CDR3 protein: CASSLDTGVNYEQYF

D gene: TRBD1
J gene: TRBJ1-1
V gene: TRBV7-3
clone size: -
CDR3 DNA: TGTGCCAGCAGCCCCCAACAGGGGGGGACTGAAGCTTTCTTT
CDR3 protein: CASSPQQGGTEAFF

D gene: TRBD2
J gene: TRBJ2-1
V gene: TRBV3-1/TRBV3-2
clone size: -
CDR3 DNA: TGTGCCAGCAGCCAAGTACAAGGAGCGGGGGCGGCATACAATGAGCAGTTCTTC
CDR3 protein: CASSQVQGAGAAYNEQFF

D gene: -
J gene: TRBJ2-5
V gene: TRBV6-5
clone size: few
CDR3 DNA: TGTGCCAGCATGCAGGGGACCCAAGAGACCCAGTACTTC
CDR3 protein: CASMQGTQETQYF

D gene: -
J gene: TRBJ1-2
V gene: TRBV5-4
clone size: -
CDR3 DNA: TGTGCCAGCGAGTCACAGGGAAGTAACTATGGCTACACCTTC
CDR3 protein: CASESQGSNYGYTF

D gene: TRBD1
J gene: TRBJ2-7
V gene: TRBV5-1
clone size: -
CDR3 DNA: TGCGCCAGCAGGGTAGGGACAGGCTACGAGCAGTACTTC
CDR3 protein: CASRVGTGYEQYF

D gene: -
J gene: TRBJ1-1
V gene: TRBV2
clone size: -
CDR3 DNA: TGTGCCAGCAGTGAAAGGGAGGGGACTGAAGCTTTCTTT
CDR3 protein: CASSEREGTEAFF

D gene: TRBD1
J gene: TRBJ2-1
V gene: TRBV5-1
clone size: -
CDR3 DNA: TGCGCCAGCAGTTCCCAACCGGGACAGGGAACTAGTGAGCAGTTCTTC
CDR3 protein: CASSSQPGQGTSEQFF

D gene: TRBD1
J gene: TRBJ1-2
V gene: TRBV5-1
clone size: -
CDR3 DNA: TGCGCCAGCAGTGTGGGGGACAGCCAATCGAAGTCTGGCTACACCTTC
CDR3 protein: CASSVGDSQSKSGYTF

D gene: TRBD2
J gene: TRBJ2-5
V gene: TRBV20-1
clone size: -
CDR3 DNA: TGCAGTGCTAGTGGACTAGCGGGGGCAGAGACCCAGTACTTC
CDR3 protein: CSASGLAGAETQYF

D gene: -
J gene: TRBJ2-5
V gene: TRBV10-3
clone size: -
CDR3 DNA: TGTGCCATCAGTGTCAGGGAAAGGGAGACCCAGTACTTC
CDR3 protein: CAISVRERETQYF

D gene: TRBD1
J gene: TRBJ2-2
V gene: TRBV9
clone size: few
CDR3 DNA: TGTGCCAGCAGCGTAGCTCAGGGACAGGGTAGTACCGGGGAGCTGTTTTTT
CDR3 protein: CASSVAQGQGSTGELFF

D gene: -
J gene: TRBJ2-1
V gene: TRBV10-2
clone size: -
CDR3 DNA: TGCGCCAGCAGGGACAGCTCCTACAATGAGCAGTTCTTC
CDR3 protein: CASRDSSYNEQFF

D gene: -
J gene: TRBJ2-3
V gene: TRBV15
clone size: -
CDR3 DNA: TGTGCCACCAGCAGTTGGGGGGGGCCATTAGATACGCAGTATTTT
CDR3 protein: CATSSWGGPLDTQYF

D gene: -
J gene: TRBJ1-5
V gene: TRBV6-6
clone size: -
CDR3 DNA: TGTGCCAGCAGTTACTCGTACGGGGGTAGCAATCAGCCCCAGCATTTT
CDR3 protein: CASSYSYGGSNQPQHF

D gene: -
J gene: TRBJ2-1
V gene: TRBV25-1
clone size: once
CDR3 DNA: TGTGCCAGCAGTGAGTGGACAGACAATGAGCAGTTCTTC
CDR3 protein: CASSEWTDNEQFF